The 7 T cell receptor beta chains reported below all come from one sample, sequenced in a study of PD-1 blockade in classical Hodgkin lymphoma. Assay used: immunoSEQ multiplex PCR; TCRdb lists only in-frame clones, some missing. The table has nearly 60,000 clones, less than 95% seen once; the top ten hold about 10%. Every patient relapsed after autologous stem cell transplantation, and brentuximab vedotin exposure varied. The sequencing here drew on peripheral blood mononuclear cells (PBMCs), taken before the second cycle of nivolumab. These receptors came from a human donor with classical Hodgkin lymphoma.

The V and J genes are TRBV30 and TRBJ2-7; tentative D call: TRBD2 (5 bases). The CDR3 is 12 residues long. Between the trimmed V and J ends, which lost 0 bases and 7 bases, there was a span of 10 bases. Looked up from germline, CDR1 is GTSNPN and CDR2 is SVGIG (reference sequence). CDR3 nucleotides: TGTGCCTGGAGTGTGGCCTCGGGGGAGCAGTACTTC. Its protein is CAWSVASGEQYF.

The chain uses TRBV30 and TRBJ2-3; TRBD2 aligns across 14 bases. V trimming: 7 bases; J trimming: 4 bases; junction bases outside the gene matches: 4. There are 14 residues in the CDR3. Germline lookup yields CDR1 GTSNPN and CDR2 SVGIG (reference sequence). CDR3 loop: CALGLAGVADTQYF. The CDR3 region has the DNA TGTGCCTTGGGACTAGCGGGAGTGGCAGATACGCAGTATTTT.

This clone was recorded once. The chain uses TRBV30 and TRBJ1-4; perhaps TRBD1 as D (6 bases). The CDR3 contains 15 residues. The V end was cut by 1 base, the J end by 4 bases, with 13 bases between. CDR1 is GTSNPN and CDR2 is SVGIG in the germline V gene (reference sequence). The CDR3 loop is CAWSAVWGLNEKLFF. As DNA, the CDR3 is TGTGCCTGGAGTGCCGTCTGGGGGCTTAATGAAAAACTGTTTTTT.

The rearrangement uses TRBV5-6 and TRBJ2-1, with TRBD2 identical over 12 bases. Germline V CDR1 and CDR2: SGHDT, YYEEEE. The CDR3 is 17 residues long. The V segment lost 1 base and the J segment 8 bases; nucleotides outside the gene matches: 10. The chain's CDR3 is CASSLYSRLAGVHEQFF. CDR3 in DNA: TGTGCCAGCAGCTTGTATAGTAGACTAGCGGGAGTCCATGAGCAGTTCTTC.

The CDR3 nucleotides read TGTGCCAGCTCAGGTGCGGACGGGAGCACAGATACGCAGTATTTT. The encoded protein is CASSGADGSTDTQYF. The chain links TRBV18 to TRBJ2-3; D is undetermined. V was cut by 5 bases and J by 0 bases, with 12 bases left in between. Germline V gene sequence: CDR1 KGHSH, CDR2 LQKENI. The CDR3 contains 15 residues.

The chain recombines TRBV28 with TRBJ2-2; 13 nucleotides match TRBD2. CDR1 is MDHEN, CDR2 SYDVKM, per germline. V was clipped by 7 bases and J by 6 bases; unmatched bases: 11. This CDR3 has 17 amino acids. This chain's CDR3 is CASIPAPGLAGSGELFF. The CDR3 bases are TGTGCCAGCATTCCCGCCCCGGGACTAGCGGGATCCGGGGAGCTGTTTTTT. Full variable domain (rest looked up from reference TRBV28 and TRBJ2-2): DVKVTQSSRYLVKRTGEKVFLECVQDMDHENMFWYRQDPGLGLRLIYFSYDVKMKEKGDIPEGYSVSREKKERFSLILESASTNQTSMYLCASIPAPGLAGSGELFFGEGSRLTVL.

This clone was recorded many times. This rearrangement joins TRBV11-3 to TRBJ2-1, with a weak D call TRBD2 (5 bases). Trimming pared 5 bases from V and 9 bases from J, leaving 17 bases between. Germline V gene sequence: CDR1 SGHNT, CDR2 YENEEA. The CDR3 has 14 residues. The CDR3, as DNA: TGTGCCAGCAGCCCCTCCCCCGCGGGCGGTGAGCAGTTCTTC. It translates to CASSPSPAGGEQFF.